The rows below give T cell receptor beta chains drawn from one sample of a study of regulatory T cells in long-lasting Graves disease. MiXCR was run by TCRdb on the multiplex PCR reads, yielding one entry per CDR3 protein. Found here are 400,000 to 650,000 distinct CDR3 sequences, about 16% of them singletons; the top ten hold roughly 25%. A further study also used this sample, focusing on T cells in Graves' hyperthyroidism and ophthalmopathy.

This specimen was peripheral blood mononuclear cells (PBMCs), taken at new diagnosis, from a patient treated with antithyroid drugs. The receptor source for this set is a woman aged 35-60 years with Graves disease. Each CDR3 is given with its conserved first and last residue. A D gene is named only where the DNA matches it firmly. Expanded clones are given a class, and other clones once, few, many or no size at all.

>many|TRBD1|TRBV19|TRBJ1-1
CASSPRTGAASTEAFF
TGTGCCAGTAGTCCCCGGACAGGGGCCGCGAGCACTGAAGCTTTCTTT
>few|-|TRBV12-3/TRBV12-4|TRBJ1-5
CASSPDDSNQPQHF
TGTGCCAGCAGTCCCGACGACAGCAATCAGCCCCAGCATTTT
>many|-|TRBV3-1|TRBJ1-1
CASSHGVFEGTEAFF
TGTGCCAGCAGCCACGGGGTTTTCGAGGGCACTGAAGCTTTCTTT
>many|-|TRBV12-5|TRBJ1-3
CASLGLVSGNTIYF
TGTGCCAGTCTCGGACTCGTCTCTGGAAACACCATATATTTT
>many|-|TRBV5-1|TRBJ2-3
CASSLRPSDADTQYF
TGCGCCAGCAGCTTAAGACCATCCGACGCAGATACGCAGTATTTT
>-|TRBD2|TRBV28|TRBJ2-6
CASSFPTSGGRLGANVLTF
TGTGCCAGCAGTTTTCCGACTAGCGGGGGCCGATTGGGGGCCAACGTCCTGACTTTC
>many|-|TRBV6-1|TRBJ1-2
CASSTDIFYGYTF
TGTGCCAGCAGTACAGACATCTTCTATGGCTACACCTTC
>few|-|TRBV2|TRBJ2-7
CASTGAGMGNEQYF
TGTGCCAGCACTGGGGCAGGGATGGGAAACGAGCAGTACTTC
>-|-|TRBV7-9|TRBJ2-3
CASRLGSGGRGTDTQYF
TGTGCCAGCAGGCTAGGCTCGGGGGGCCGTGGTACAGATACGCAGTATTTT
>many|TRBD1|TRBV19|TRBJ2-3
CASSPDRDLTDTQYF
TGTGCCAGTAGTCCTGACAGGGATCTCACAGATACGCAGTATTTT
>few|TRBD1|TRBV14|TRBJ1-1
CASSQERQGNTEAFF
TGTGCCAGCAGCCAAGAAAGACAGGGGAACACTGAAGCTTTCTTT
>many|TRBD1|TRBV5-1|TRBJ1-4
CASSLGTATNEKLFF
TGTGCCAGCAGCTTAGGGACAGCAACTAATGAAAAACTGTTTTTT
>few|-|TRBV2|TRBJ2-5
CASIAPVQETQYF
TGTGCCAGCATCGCTCCAGTTCAAGAGACCCAGTACTTC
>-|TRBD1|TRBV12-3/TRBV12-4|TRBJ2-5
CASSFPGQGQETQYF
TGTGCCAGCAGTTTCCCGGGACAGGGGCAGGAGACCCAGTACTTC
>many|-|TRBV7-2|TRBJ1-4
CASSLGFRGSTNEKLFF
TGTGCCAGCAGCCTCGGGTTTCGAGGTTCAACTAATGAAAAACTGTTTTTT
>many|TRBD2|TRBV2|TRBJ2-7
CASSVGTSGYEQYF
TGTGCCAGCAGTGTCGGGACTAGCGGCTACGAGCAGTACTTC
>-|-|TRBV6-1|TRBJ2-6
CASRRWREGSGANVLTF
TGTGCCAGCAGGCGGTGGCGTGAGGGTTCCGGGGCCAACGTCCTGACTTTC
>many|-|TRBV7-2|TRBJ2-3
CASSLLQASTDTQYF
TGTGCCAGCAGCTTACTCCAGGCGAGCACAGATACGCAGTATTTT
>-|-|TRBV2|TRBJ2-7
CASSDDGQPIYEQYF
TGTGCCAGCAGTGATGACGGACAGCCCATCTACGAGCAGTACTTC
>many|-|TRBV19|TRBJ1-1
CASSRAGRGTEAFF
TGTGCCAGTAGTAGGGCAGGGAGGGGCACTGAAGCTTTCTTT
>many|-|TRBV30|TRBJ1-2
CAWSHAGAWEGYTF
TGTGCCTGGAGTCACGCAGGGGCGTGGGAAGGCTACACCTTC
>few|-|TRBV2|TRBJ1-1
CASTRDTPGGTEAFF
TGTGCCAGCACAAGGGACACCCCCGGGGGCACTGAAGCTTTCTTT
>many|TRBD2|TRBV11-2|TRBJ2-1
CASSLRASGGAEDNEQFF
TGTGCCAGCAGCTTACGGGCTAGCGGGGGGGCGGAGGACAATGAGCAGTTCTTC
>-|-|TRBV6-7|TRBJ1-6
CASSYSDRPRGYNSPLHF
TGTGCCAGCAGTTACTCGGACCGCCCAAGAGGGTATAATTCACCCCTCCACTTT
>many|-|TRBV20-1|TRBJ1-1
CSASEGGANTEAFF
TGCAGTGCTTCCGAGGGCGGCGCGAACACTGAAGCTTTCTTT
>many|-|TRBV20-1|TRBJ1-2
CSARDRTDPGYTF
TGCAGTGCTAGAGATAGAACGGATCCTGGCTACACCTTC
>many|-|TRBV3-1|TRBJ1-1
CASSQAGENTEAFF
TGTGCCAGCAGCCAAGCAGGGGAGAACACTGAAGCTTTCTTT
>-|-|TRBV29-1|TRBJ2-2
CSVGNGTITGELFF
TGCAGCGTTGGGAACGGGACCATCACCGGGGAGCTGTTTTTT
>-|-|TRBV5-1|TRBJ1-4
CASSRGDPFGEKLFF
TGCGCCAGCAGCCGAGGGGACCCCTTCGGGGAAAAACTGTTTTTT
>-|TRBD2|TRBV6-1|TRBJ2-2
CASSHTSGGGTGELFF
TGTGCCAGCAGCCACACTAGCGGGGGGGGCACCGGGGAGCTGTTTTTT
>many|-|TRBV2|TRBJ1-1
CASILDGNTEAFF
TGTGCCAGCATTCTGGACGGGAACACTGAAGCTTTCTTT
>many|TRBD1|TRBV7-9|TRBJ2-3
CASSSLQGWADTQYF
TGTGCCAGCAGCTCCCTACAGGGGTGGGCAGATACGCAGTATTTT
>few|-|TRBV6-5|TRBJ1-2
CASSSIGDYGYTF
TGTGCCAGCAGTTCGATCGGGGACTATGGCTACACCTTC
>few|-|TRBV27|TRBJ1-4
CASSPQRTNEKLFF
TGTGCCAGCAGCCCCCAAAGAACTAATGAAAAACTGTTTTTT
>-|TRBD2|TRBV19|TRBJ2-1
CASSIIAGGDNEQFF
TGTGCCAGTAGTATAATAGCGGGGGGCGACAATGAGCAGTTCTTC
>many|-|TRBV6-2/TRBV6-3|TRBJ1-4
CASSDRSGDEKLFF
TGTGCCAGCAGTGACAGGAGCGGAGATGAAAAACTGTTTTTT
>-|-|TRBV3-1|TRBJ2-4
CASSSPLTKNIQYF
TGTGCCAGCAGCTCACCTCTAACCAAAAACATTCAGTACTTC
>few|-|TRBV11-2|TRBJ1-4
CASSLGQLATNEKLFF
TGTGCCAGCAGCTTAGGTCAGCTTGCAACTAATGAAAAACTGTTTTTT
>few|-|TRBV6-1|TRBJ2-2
CASSGTAQGGGELFF
TGTGCCAGCAGTGGGACAGCCCAGGGGGGCGGGGAGCTGTTTTTT
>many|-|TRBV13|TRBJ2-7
CASSPTRQVTYEQYF
TGTGCCAGCAGCCCTACTCGACAGGTTACCTACGAGCAGTACTTC
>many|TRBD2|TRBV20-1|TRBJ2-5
CSARATRGGSQETQYF
TGCAGTGCTAGAGCCACCCGGGGGGGCAGTCAAGAGACCCAGTACTTC
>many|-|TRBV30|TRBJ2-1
CAWSVLNEQFF
TGTGCCTGGAGTGTATTAAATGAGCAGTTCTTC
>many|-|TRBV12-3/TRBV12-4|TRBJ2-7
CASSLGIDYEQYF
TGTGCCAGCAGTTTAGGTATTGACTACGAGCAGTACTTC
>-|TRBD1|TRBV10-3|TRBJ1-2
CAISVLQGEGGYTF
TGTGCCATCAGTGTACTACAGGGGGAAGGTGGCTACACCTTC
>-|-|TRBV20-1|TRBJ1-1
CSARAGATEAFF
TGCAGTGCTAGGGCGGGGGCCACTGAAGCTTTCTTT
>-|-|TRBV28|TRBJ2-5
CASSSHSQETQYF
TGTGCCAGCAGTTCCCATTCTCAAGAGACCCAGTACTTC
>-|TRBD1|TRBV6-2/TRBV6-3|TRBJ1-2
CASSSSTGDGYGYTF
TGTGCCAGCAGTTCATCGACAGGGGACGGCTATGGCTACACCTTC
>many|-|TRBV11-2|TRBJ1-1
CASSLGLLGSEAFF
TGTGCCAGCAGCTTAGGGCTGTTGGGATCCGAAGCTTTCTTT
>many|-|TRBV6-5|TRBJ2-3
CASSYGTGISTDTQYF
TGTGCCAGCAGTTACGGAACCGGGATAAGCACAGATACGCAGTATTTT
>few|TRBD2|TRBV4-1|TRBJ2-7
CASSPGTTGGNEQYF
TGCGCCAGCAGCCCTGGGACTACAGGTGGGAACGAGCAGTACTTC
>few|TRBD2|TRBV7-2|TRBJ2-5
CASSLGLAGGLIETQYF
TGTGCCAGCAGCCTCGGACTAGCGGGGGGCCTAATAGAGACCCAGTACTTC
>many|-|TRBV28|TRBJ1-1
CASRGRMNTEAFF
TGTGCCAGCAGGGGACGGATGAACACTGAAGCTTTCTTT
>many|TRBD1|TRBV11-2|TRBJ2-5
CASSSPGQDLETQYF
TGTGCCAGCAGCTCACCGGGACAGGATCTAGAGACCCAGTACTTC
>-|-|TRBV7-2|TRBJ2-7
CASAHPAGRDNEQYF
TGTGCCAGCGCACATCCAGCCGGGCGGGACAACGAGCAGTACTTC
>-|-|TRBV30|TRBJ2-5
CAWSLRQALRETQYF
TGTGCCTGGAGTCTCCGACAGGCTTTGAGGGAGACCCAGTACTTC
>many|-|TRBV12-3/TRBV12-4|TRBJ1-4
CASSLGVVSEKLFF
TGTGCCAGCAGCCTAGGGGTGGTGAGCGAAAAACTGTTTTTT
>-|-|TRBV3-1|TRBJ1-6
CASSPGVDSPLHF
TGTGCCAGCAGCCCGGGGGTGGATTCACCCCTCCACTTT
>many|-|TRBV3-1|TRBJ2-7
CASSRDMYAYEQYF
TGTGCCAGCAGCCGGGACATGTACGCCTACGAGCAGTACTTC
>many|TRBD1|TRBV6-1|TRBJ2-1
CASSRQGYEQFF
TGTGCCAGCAGTAGACAGGGTTACGAGCAGTTCTTC
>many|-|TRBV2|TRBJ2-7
CASRRWRGYEQYF
TGTGCCAGTCGTCGTTGGAGGGGGTACGAGCAGTACTTC